One sample yielded the 4 T cell receptor beta chains listed below, sequenced in a study of CD8 T cells in Susac syndrome (dated by TCRdb to the late 2010s). Library prep was done by the immunoSEQ multiplex PCR assay. RNA was extracted with the RNeasy kit and roughly 0.5 to 1 ug was reverse transcribed using random hexamers. TCRdb reprocessed the public reads (quality trimming at Q25 with fastp, clone calling with MiXCR) and kept in-frame beta chains. CDR3 protein sequences are deduplicated, and each keeps its most common genes and DNA. The sample table holds hundreds of thousands of distinct CDR3 sequences, of which roughly 94% were seen once. The ten largest clones add up to 0.082% of the sample. Material for sequencing was CD4+ T cells from PBMCs. The receptors derive from a human donor with multiple sclerosis.

The chain has TRBV20-1 and TRBJ2-3; D not resolved. Germline V lookup: CDR1 DFQATT, CDR2 SNEGSKA (reference sequence). This CDR3 has 14 residues. V lost 0 bases and J 2 bases, leaving 9 bases between the germline ends. CDR3 sequence (DNA): TGCAGTGCTAGAGATCCGGGTGCCACAGATACGCAGTATTTT. It specifies CSARDPGATDTQYF.

V usage is TRBV6-5 and J usage is TRBJ1-5; D is uncertain. V lost 0 bases, J lost 5 bases, and 8 bases lay in between. Germline CDR1 reads MNHEY; CDR2 reads SVGAGI. CDR3 length: 14 amino acids. In nucleotides, the CDR3 is TGTGCCAGCAGTTACTCCAGGTGGGATCAGCCCCAGCATTTT. Translating gives CASSYSRWDQPQHF.

The chain uses TRBV6-1 and TRBJ1-6; D is ambiguous. This CDR3 contains 15 residues. Trimming removed 5 bases from V and 9 bases from J, with 17 bases in between. The germline V gene has CDR1 MNHNS and CDR2 SASEGT. The CDR3 DNA reads as TGTGCCAGCAGTCTCGACATTTCCCGTGGTTCACCCCTCCACTTT. Its protein product is CASSLDISRGSPLHF.

This sequence joins TRBV2 and TRBJ2-1; no reliable D call. CDR3 length: 15 residues. The germline V and J ends were trimmed by 1 base and 0 bases, with 7 bases remaining between them. Germline V gene data show CDR1 as SNHLY and CDR2 as FYNNEI. CDR3 in DNA: TGTGCCAGCAGTGAAGTCCGAAGCTCCTACAATGAGCAGTTCTTC. Encoded protein: CASSEVRSSYNEQFF.